These 24 T cell receptor beta chains were sequenced from one sample in a study of naive and memory T cell subsets. Whole-study findings and limits: A few larger clonotypes appeared in naive repertoires, especially CD8, possibly memory cells re-expressing CD45RA.

The antigens these receptors bind are not known. An equimolar mix of two oligonucleotides served as the beta constant-region primer for TRBC1 and TRBC2. Nested alpha and beta constant-region primers with the SP2 primer drove four PCR rounds on ligated cDNA. TCRdb reprocessed the UMI-ligation and nested PCR reads via MiXCR and lists one record per CDR3 protein. Of over 110,000 distinct CDR3 sequences listed, under 25% are singletons. Sequencing was done on a sample of naive CD8+ T cells from blood. The receptors derive from a human donor in good health.

This clonotype was detected ten times or more. The chain uses TRBV7-9 and TRBJ1-3; TRBD1 matches 7 bases. Trimming removed 10 bases from V and 3 bases from J; junction bases left unmatched: 12. Per germline, CDR1 SEHNR and CDR2 FQNEAQ (reference sequence). There are 15 residues in the CDR3. The CDR3 nucleotides read TGTGCCACCGGCTCCGGGACAGCAGTTGGAAACACCATATATTTT. It codes for CATGSGTAVGNTIYF.

About this clonotype itself: A single base separates this from a much larger clone, so it may be a read error. V gene TRBV12-3 or TRBV12-4 combines with J gene TRBJ1-1; no definite D call. The CDR3 covers 11 residues. V lost 8 bases and J 1 base, leaving 5 bases between the germline ends. The CDR3 reads CASETNTEAFF. Here the CDR3 DNA reads TGTGCCAGCGAAACGAACACTGAAGCTTTCTTT.

This clonotype was detected ten times or more. This chain connects TRBV4-1 to TRBJ2-7; tentative D call: TRBD1 (6 bases). CDR1 is MGHRA, CDR2 YSYEKL, per germline. The CDR3 sequence is 15 residues long. Trimming took off 3 bases at V and 2 bases at J, with 14 bases between the two ends. This chain's CDR3 is CASSHTTDRTYEQYF. The CDR3, as DNA: TGCGCCAGCAGCCATACCACTGACAGGACCTACGAGCAGTACTTC.

The DNA for the CDR3 is TGTGCCAGCTGGGGGGACGGATACTACAATGAGCAGTTCTTC. It translates to CASWGDGYYNEQFF. This rearrangement joins TRBV6-2 or TRBV6-3 to TRBJ2-1; possible D gene TRBD2, 6 bases. V lost 8 bases to trimming and J lost 3 bases, with 14 bases between them. This CDR3 spans 14 amino acids. Germline V gives CDR1 MNHEY, CDR2 SVGEGT.

The gene calls are TRBV20-1 and TRBJ2-1; D is unresolved. The CDR3 has 15 residues. V dropped 0 bases and J dropped 3 bases, with 12 bases sitting between them. The V gene's germline CDR1 is DFQATT and CDR2 SNEGSKA (reference sequence). CDR3 DNA: TGCAGTGCTAGAGAACGGGCGTTTATCTACAATGAGCAGTTCTTC. Protein: CSARERAFIYNEQFF.

A few counts support this clonotype. The chain uses TRBV7-9 and TRBJ2-7; D might be TRBD1 or TRBD2, each matching 5 bases. This CDR3 spans 14 amino acids. Trimming removed 5 bases at V and 3 bases at J, with 14 bases between. CDR1 SEHNR and CDR2 FQNEAQ come from the germline V gene (reference sequence). For the CDR3, the DNA is TGTGCCAGCAGCAGCGCGATTGGGGGCTACGAGCAGTACTTC. This codes for CASSSAIGGYEQYF.

The chain couples TRBV28 to TRBJ2-1, with D tentatively TRBD2 (5 bases). This CDR3 spans 16 amino acids. Germline-derived CDR1 and CDR2 are MDHEN and SYDVKM. V was pared by 4 bases and J by 6 bases, with 19 bases between. The CDR3 reads CASSWISTHRGNEQFF. CDR3 DNA sequence: TGTGCCAGCAGTTGGATCTCAACCCACCGGGGCAATGAGCAGTTCTTC. Variable domain in full (rest from reference TRBV28 and TRBJ2-1): DVKVTQSSRYLVKRTGEKVFLECVQDMDHENMFWYRQDPGLGLRLIYFSYDVKMKEKGDIPEGYSVSREKKERFSLILESASTNQTSMYLCASSWISTHRGNEQFFGPGTRLTVL.

The table lists this clonotype with a few counts. The CDR3 spells CSARAFTDIFQHF. The DNA for the CDR3 is TGCAGTGCTAGAGCTTTCACAGATATATTTCAGCATTTT. The V call is TRBV20-1, the J call TRBJ1-5; no clear D gene. The germline V gene encodes CDR1 DFQATT and CDR2 SNEGSKA (reference sequence). V lost 1 base to trimming and J lost 13 bases, with 17 bases between them. There are 13 residues in the CDR3.

The rearrangement links TRBV12-3 or TRBV12-4 to TRBJ2-1; D perhaps matches TRBD1 (5 bases). This CDR3 has 14 residues. V lost 3 bases, J lost 6 bases, and 12 bases lay in between. This chain's CDR3 is CASSFLGALNEQFF. The CDR3 DNA reads TGTGCCAGCAGTTTTCTTGGGGCCCTCAATGAGCAGTTCTTC.

This clonotype has a handful of counts. This chain uses TRBV11-2 with TRBJ2-3, with 9 bases identical to TRBD2. The CDR3 runs 16 residues. Germline trimming cut 5 bases from V and 2 bases from J; bases unmatched to any gene: 8. The germline CDR1 and CDR2 sequences are SGHAT and FQNNGV. CDR3 region: CASSAGLAGPTDTQYF. CDR3 nucleotide sequence: TGTGCCAGCAGCGCCGGCCTAGCGGGACCCACAGATACGCAGTATTTT.

This clonotype was seen a few times. The chain carries TRBV4-1 and TRBJ2-7; D gene unclear. The CDR3 sequence is 14 residues long. The germline V gene has CDR1 MGHRA and CDR2 YSYEKL. V was cut by 1 base and J by 6 bases, with 13 bases left in between. The CDR3 spells CASSQANNDGEQYF. The CDR3 nucleotides read TGCGCCAGCAGCCAAGCTAACAATGACGGCGAGCAGTACTTC.

The genes are TRBV6-5 and TRBJ2-7; D is unclear. V was clipped by 2 bases and J by 4 bases, with 6 bases between them. Germline values: CDR1 MNHEY, CDR2 SVGAGI. There are 12 residues in the CDR3. CDR3 protein: CASSYGEYEQYF. The CDR3 DNA is TGTGCCAGCAGTTACGGGGAATACGAGCAGTACTTC.

The chain is built from TRBV27 and TRBJ2-5; D is perhaps TRBD2 (5 bases). The germline V gene has CDR1 MNHEY and CDR2 SMNVEV (reference sequence). The CDR3 is 15 amino acids. V was clipped by 2 bases and J by 5 bases, with 15 bases between them. The CDR3 DNA is TGTGCCAGCAGTTTAAACCCACTAGTTGGGGAGACCCAGTACTTC. It encodes CASSLNPLVGETQYF.

The rearrangement uses TRBV19 and TRBJ2-7; D might be TRBD2 (5 bases). The CDR3 has 15 residues. CDR1 is LNHDA, CDR2 SQIVND, per germline (reference sequence). Trimming took 5 bases from V and 2 from J, leaving 16 bases between them. CDR3 DNA sequence: TGTGCCAGTAGTCCTCGGAGCGGATTACCCTACGAGCAGTACTTC. It codes for CASSPRSGLPYEQYF.

This clonotype was observed a few times. The chain employs TRBV5-6 and TRBJ1-2; 7 positions agree with TRBD1. This CDR3 comprises 14 residues. The germline V gene encodes CDR1 SGHDT and CDR2 YYEEEE. J was trimmed by 1 base and V by 4 bases; bases with no gene match: 4. CDR3 region: CASSPTGDNYGYTF. As DNA, the CDR3 is TGTGCCAGCAGCCCAACAGGGGATAACTATGGCTACACCTTC. The full variable domain, rest sourced from reference TRBV5-6 and TRBJ1-2, is DAGVTQSPTHLIKTRGQQVTLRCSPKSGHDTVSWYQQALGQGPQFIFQYYEEEERQRGNFPDRFSGHQFPNYSSELNVNALLLGDSALYLCASSPTGDNYGYTFGSGTRLTVV.

For the CDR3, the DNA is TGTGCCACCAGCAGTTCACGGTTGGACTATGGCTACACCTTC. Encoded protein: CATSSSRLDYGYTF. This chain joins TRBV15 and TRBJ1-2; D not resolved. The germline gives CDR1 LNHNV, CDR2 YYDKDF (reference sequence). The CDR3 runs 14 residues. V lost 3 bases and J lost 3, with 11 bases in between.

This rearrangement joins TRBV10-3 to TRBJ2-5; D gene uncertain. CDR1 and CDR2 (germline): ENHRY, SYGVKD. The CDR3 runs 14 residues. Trimming took 3 bases from V and 2 from J, leaving 10 bases between them. The CDR3 loop is CAISDRLRQETQYF. CDR3 nucleotide sequence: TGTGCCATCAGTGACCGGCTACGTCAAGAGACCCAGTACTTC.

About this clonotype itself: The junction differs from germline at one of its ends, possibly a read error. The chain is built from TRBV29-1 and TRBJ2-1, with a tentative D call TRBD2 (6 bases). Germline CDR1 and CDR2: SQVTM and ANQGSEA. This CDR3 has 13 amino acids. DNA of the CDR3: TGCAGCGTTGAATCTAACGGGAGCGATTTTGTTCTCTTC. Its translation is CSVESNGSDFVLF.

The rearrangement joins TRBV19 to TRBJ1-2, with a tentative D call TRBD1 (5 bases). Trimming shortened V by 1 base and J by 14 bases, and 20 bases separated the two germline ends. Germline loops: CDR1 LNHDA, CDR2 SQIVND (reference sequence). The CDR3 sequence is 14 residues long. CDR3 region: CASSIGVRDGSWTF. CDR3 nucleotide sequence: TGTGCCAGTAGTATAGGGGTTAGGGACGGATCGTGGACCTTC.

This clonotype was found a few times. The chain joins TRBV7-3 to TRBJ2-3, with D unresolved. The CDR3 contains 14 residues. Germline-derived CDR1 and CDR2 are SGHTA and FQGTGA. Trimming removed 5 bases from V and 4 bases from J, with 13 bases in between. CDR3 nucleotide sequence: TGTGCCAGCAGCCCCCTAGGCGGCGCAGATACGCAGTATTTT. Translation: CASSPLGGADTQYF.

The CDR3 spells CASSPSTSQGLLREQFF. CDR3 DNA: TGTGCCAGCAGCCCCTCCACTAGCCAGGGACTACTCCGAGAGCAGTTCTTC. The chain is built from TRBV7-2 and TRBJ2-1; 7 bases are a match to TRBD2. The CDR3 spans 17 residues. Germline CDR1 is SGHTA and CDR2 is FQGNSA. V was pared by 5 bases and J by 10 bases, with 20 bases of the junction left unmatched.

This clonotype was recorded at least ten times. The V call is TRBV29-1, the J call TRBJ2-1, with 8 bases that match TRBD2. The CDR3 is 14 residues long. Trimming cost V 7 bases and J 8 bases; bases outside gene matches: 13. In germline, CDR1 is SQVTM, CDR2 ANQGSEA. The CDR3 bases are TGCAGCGGTGGACTAGCTAGGGTCTTCCATGAGCAGTTCTTC. This translates into CSGGLARVFHEQFF.

This clonotype was counted a few times. The chain employs TRBV28 and TRBJ1-1, with D maybe TRBD1 (5 bases). The CDR3 is made up of 14 amino acids. CDR1 and CDR2 (germline): MDHEN, SYDVKM. With 7 bases removed from V and 5 bases from J, the gap between germline ends came to 17 bases. The DNA of the CDR3 is TGTGCCAGCATCGGGGGGGGTTGGCGGACTGAAGCTTTCTTT. This translates into CASIGGGWRTEAFF.

This clonotype has only a few counts. V is TRBV2 and J is TRBJ2-3; D gene uncertain. V dropped 2 bases and J dropped 1 base, with 19 bases sitting between them. The CDR3 covers 18 residues. The V gene's germline CDR1 is SNHLY and CDR2 FYNNEI. The chain's CDR3 is CASSEYHASVAGTDTQYF. The CDR3 bases are TGTGCCAGCAGTGAATACCATGCCTCGGTGGCTGGCACAGATACGCAGTATTTT.